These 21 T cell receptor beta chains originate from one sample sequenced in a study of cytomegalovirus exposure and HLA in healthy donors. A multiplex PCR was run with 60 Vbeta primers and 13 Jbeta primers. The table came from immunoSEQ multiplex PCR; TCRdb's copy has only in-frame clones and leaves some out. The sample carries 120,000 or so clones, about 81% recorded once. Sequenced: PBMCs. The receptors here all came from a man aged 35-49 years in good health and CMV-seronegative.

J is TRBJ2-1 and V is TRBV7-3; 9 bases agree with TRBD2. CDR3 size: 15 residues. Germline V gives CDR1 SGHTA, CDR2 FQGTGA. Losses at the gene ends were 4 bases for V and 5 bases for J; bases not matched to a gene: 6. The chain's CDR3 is CASSSLAGYNNEQFF. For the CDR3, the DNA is TGTGCCAGCAGCTCCCTAGCGGGATATAACAATGAGCAGTTCTTC.

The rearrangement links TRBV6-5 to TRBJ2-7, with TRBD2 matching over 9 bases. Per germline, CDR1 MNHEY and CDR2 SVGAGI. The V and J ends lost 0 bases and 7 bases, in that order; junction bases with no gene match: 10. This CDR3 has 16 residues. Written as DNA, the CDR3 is TGTGCCAGCAGTTACTCGATCGGCGGGAGGGCACGGGAGCAGTACTTC. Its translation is CASSYSIGGRAREQYF.

In DNA, the CDR3 is TGTGCCAGCACACCCCCGGGACTAGCGGGAGTTGAGCAGTTCTTC. It yields the protein CASTPPGLAGVEQFF. The chain carries TRBV28 and TRBJ2-1; 14 positions match TRBD2. The CDR3 sequence is 15 residues long. V lost 7 bases and J lost 9; bases outside the gene matches: 8. Per germline, CDR1 MDHEN and CDR2 SYDVKM.

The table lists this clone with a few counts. The CDR3 here is CASSYWTGSYEQYF. CDR3 in DNA: TGTGCCAGCAGTTATTGGACAGGTTCCTACGAGCAGTACTTC. The V and J genes are TRBV6-5 and TRBJ2-7; 7 bases map to TRBD1. Germline trimming cut 3 bases from V and 1 base from J; bases unmatched to any gene: 3. The CDR3 spans 14 residues. Germline V gives CDR1 MNHEY, CDR2 SVGAGI.

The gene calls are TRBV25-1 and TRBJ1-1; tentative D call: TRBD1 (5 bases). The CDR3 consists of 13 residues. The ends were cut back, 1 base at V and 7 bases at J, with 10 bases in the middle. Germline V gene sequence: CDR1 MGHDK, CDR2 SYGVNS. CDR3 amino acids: CASSELPGVEAFF. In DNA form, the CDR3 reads TGTGCCAGCAGTGAATTGCCGGGGGTTGAAGCTTTCTTT.

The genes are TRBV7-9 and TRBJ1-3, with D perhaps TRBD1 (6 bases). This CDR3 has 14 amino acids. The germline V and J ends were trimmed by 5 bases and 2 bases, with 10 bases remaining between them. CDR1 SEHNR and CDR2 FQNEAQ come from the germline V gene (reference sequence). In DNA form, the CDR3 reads TGTGCCAGCAGCCCCGGGACAACTGGAAACACCATATATTTT. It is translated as CASSPGTTGNTIYF. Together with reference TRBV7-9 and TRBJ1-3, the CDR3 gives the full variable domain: DTGVSQNPRHKITKRGQNVTFRCDPISEHNRLYWYRQTLGQGPEFLTYFQNEAQLEKSRLLSDRFSAERPKGSFSTLEIQRTEQGDSAMYLCASSPGTTGNTIYFGEGSWLTVV.

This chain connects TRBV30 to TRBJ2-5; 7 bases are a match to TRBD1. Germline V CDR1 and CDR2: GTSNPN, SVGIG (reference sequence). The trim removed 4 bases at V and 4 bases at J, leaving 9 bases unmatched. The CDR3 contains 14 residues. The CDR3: CAWNSGPGGETQYF. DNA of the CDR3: TGTGCCTGGAACTCGGGGCCAGGGGGAGAGACCCAGTACTTC. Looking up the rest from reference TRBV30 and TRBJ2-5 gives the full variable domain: SQTIHQWPATLVQPVGSPLSLECTVEGTSNPNLYWYRQAAGRGLQLLFYSVGIGQISSEVPQNLSASRPQDRQFILSSKKLLLSDSGFYLCAWNSGPGGETQYFGPGTRLLVL.

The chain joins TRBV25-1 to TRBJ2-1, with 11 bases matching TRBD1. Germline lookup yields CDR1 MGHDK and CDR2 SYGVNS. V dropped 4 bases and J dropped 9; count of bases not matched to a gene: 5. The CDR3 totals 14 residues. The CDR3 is CASSGTGGVSEQFF. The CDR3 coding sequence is TGTGCCAGCAGTGGGACAGGGGGCGTCAGTGAGCAGTTCTTC.

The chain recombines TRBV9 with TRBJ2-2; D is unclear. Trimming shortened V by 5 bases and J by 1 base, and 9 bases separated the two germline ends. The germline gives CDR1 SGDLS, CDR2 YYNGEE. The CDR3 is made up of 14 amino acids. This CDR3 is CASRETLNTGELFF. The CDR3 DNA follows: TGTGCCAGCAGGGAGACGCTGAACACCGGGGAGCTGTTTTTT.

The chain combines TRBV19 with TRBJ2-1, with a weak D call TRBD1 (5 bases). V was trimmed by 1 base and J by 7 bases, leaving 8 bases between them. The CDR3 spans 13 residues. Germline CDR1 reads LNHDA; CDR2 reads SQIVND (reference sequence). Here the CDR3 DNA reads TGTGCCAGTAGTATAGGCAGGGCTAATGAGCAGTTCTTC. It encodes CASSIGRANEQFF.

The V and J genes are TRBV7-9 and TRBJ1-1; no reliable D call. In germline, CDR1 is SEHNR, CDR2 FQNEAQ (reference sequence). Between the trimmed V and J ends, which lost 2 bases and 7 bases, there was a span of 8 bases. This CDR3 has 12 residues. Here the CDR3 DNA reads TGTGCCAGCAGCTTAATGGCAGATGAAGCTTTCTTT. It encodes CASSLMADEAFF.

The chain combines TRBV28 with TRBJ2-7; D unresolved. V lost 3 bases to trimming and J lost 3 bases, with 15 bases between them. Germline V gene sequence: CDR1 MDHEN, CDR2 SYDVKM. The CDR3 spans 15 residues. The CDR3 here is CASSFPASTSYEQYF. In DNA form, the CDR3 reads TGTGCCAGCAGTTTCCCAGCCTCGACAAGCTACGAGCAGTACTTC.

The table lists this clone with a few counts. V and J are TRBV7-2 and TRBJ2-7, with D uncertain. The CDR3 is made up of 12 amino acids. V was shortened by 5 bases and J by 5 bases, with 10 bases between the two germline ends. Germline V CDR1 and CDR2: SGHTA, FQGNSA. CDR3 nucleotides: TGTGCCAGCAGCCCCCCCGACAACGAGCAGTACTTC. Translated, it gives CASSPPDNEQYF.

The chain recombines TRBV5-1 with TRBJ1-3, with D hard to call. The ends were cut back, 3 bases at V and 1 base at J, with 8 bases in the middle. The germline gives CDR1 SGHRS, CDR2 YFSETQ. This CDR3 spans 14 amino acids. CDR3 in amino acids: CASSSGASGNTIYF. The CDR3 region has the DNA TGCGCCAGCAGCTCGGGAGCTTCTGGAAACACCATATATTTT.

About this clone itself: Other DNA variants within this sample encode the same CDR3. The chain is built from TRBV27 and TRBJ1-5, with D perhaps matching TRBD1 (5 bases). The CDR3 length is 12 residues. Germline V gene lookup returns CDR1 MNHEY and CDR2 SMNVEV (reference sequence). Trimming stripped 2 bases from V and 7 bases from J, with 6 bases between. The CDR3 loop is CASSLAGQPQHF. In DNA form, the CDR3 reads TGTGCCAGCAGTTTAGCAGGGCAGCCCCAGCATTTT.

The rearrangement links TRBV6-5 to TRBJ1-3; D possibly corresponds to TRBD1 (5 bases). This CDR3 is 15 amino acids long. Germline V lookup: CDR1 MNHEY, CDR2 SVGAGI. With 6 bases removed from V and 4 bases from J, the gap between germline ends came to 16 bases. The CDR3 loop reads CASRAPGAGGNTIYF. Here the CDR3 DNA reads TGTGCCAGCAGAGCGCCCGGGGCGGGAGGAAACACCATATATTTT.

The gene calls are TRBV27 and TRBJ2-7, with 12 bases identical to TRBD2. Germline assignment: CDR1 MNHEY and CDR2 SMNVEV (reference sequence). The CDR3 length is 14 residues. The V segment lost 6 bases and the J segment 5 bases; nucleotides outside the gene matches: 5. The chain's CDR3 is CASRLAGGGHEQYF. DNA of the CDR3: TGTGCCAGCAGGCTAGCGGGAGGGGGCCACGAGCAGTACTTC.

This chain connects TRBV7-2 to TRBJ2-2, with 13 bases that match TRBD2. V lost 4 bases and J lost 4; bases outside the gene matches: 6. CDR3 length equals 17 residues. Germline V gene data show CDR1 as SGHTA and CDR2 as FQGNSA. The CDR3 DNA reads TGTGCCAGCAGCTCTCCTACTAGCGGGAGGGGCACCGGGGAGCTGTTTTTT. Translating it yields CASSSPTSGRGTGELFF.

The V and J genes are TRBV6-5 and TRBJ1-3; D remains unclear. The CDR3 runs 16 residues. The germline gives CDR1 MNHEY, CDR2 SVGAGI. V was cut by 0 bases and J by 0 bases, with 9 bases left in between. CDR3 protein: CASSYSLGSSGNTIYF. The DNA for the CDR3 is TGTGCCAGCAGTTACTCTCTGGGCTCCTCTGGAAACACCATATATTTT.

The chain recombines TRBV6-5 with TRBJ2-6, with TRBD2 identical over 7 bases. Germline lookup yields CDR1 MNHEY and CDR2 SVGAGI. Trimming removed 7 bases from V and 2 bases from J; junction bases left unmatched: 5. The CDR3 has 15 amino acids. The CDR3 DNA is TGTGCCAGCACTCCTCGGGGGGCTGGGGCCAACGTCCTGACTTTC. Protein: CASTPRGAGANVLTF.

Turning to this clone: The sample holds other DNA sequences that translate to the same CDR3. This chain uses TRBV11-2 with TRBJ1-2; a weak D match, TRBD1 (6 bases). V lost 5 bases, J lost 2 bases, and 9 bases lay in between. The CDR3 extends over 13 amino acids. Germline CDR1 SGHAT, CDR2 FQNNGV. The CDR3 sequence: CASSPDRNYGYTF. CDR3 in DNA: TGTGCCAGCAGCCCGGACAGAAACTATGGCTACACCTTC. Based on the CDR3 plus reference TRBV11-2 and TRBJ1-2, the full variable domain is EAGVAQSPRYKIIEKRQSVAFWCNPISGHATLYWYQQILGQGPKLLIQFQNNGVVDDSQLPKDRFSAERLKGVDSTLKIQPAKLEDSAVYLCASSPDRNYGYTFGSGTRLTVV.